This entry features one T cell receptor beta chain sequence. The record originates from a study of CD8+CD57+ T cells in acquired aplastic anemia. Investigators profiled TCR beta VDJ and CDR3 from genomic DNA template. A single record per CDR3 protein comes from TCRdb applying MiXCR to the reads. Of 400,000 to 450,000 distinct CDR3 sequences listed, 55% to 75% are singletons. Trimming took 1 base from V and 5 from J, leaving 12 bases between them. Germline V gives CDR1 DFQATT, CDR2 SNEGSKA (reference sequence). This CDR3 comprises 13 residues. The clonotype comes from a human donor in good health, serving as a control. The sample consisted of sorted CD4+, CD8+, or CD8+CD57+ T cells (not recorded which) from PBMCs. V gene TRBV20-1 combines with J gene TRBJ2-7; D might be TRBD1 (6 bases). DNA of the CDR3: TGCAGTGCTAGAGCGATCTGGGGGCACGAGCAGTACTTC. It codes for CSARAIWGHEQYF.